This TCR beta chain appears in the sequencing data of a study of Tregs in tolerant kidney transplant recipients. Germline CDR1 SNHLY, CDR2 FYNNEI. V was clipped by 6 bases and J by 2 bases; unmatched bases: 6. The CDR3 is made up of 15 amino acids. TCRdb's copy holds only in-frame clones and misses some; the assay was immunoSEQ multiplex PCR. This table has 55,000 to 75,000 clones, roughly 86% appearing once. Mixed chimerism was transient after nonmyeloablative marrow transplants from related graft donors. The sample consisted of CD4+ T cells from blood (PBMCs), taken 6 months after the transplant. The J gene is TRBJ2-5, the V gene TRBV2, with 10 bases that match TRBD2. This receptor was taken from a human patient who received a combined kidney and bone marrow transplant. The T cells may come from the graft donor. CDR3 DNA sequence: TGTGCCAGCAGATTTTCTAGCGGGGGTCAAGAGACCCAGTACTTC. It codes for CASRFSSGGQETQYF.